Shown below are 13 T cell receptor beta chains from a single sample sequenced in a study of shared clonotypes between healthy human individuals. Method: immunoSEQ multiplex PCR; TCRdb's copy keeps in-frame clones and lacks some. The sample includes about 2.4 million clones, 80% to 95% of them seen just once. The source material was naive CD4+ T cells from PBMCs. The subset was: CD45RA+ positively selected. The receptor set was obtained from a man aged 18 to 35 in good health. Some clones in this sample may be carry-over from other donors' samples.

The chain links TRBV6-5 to TRBJ1-5; maybe TRBD1 (5 bases). The ends were cut back, 10 bases at V and 4 bases at J, with 20 bases in the middle. The CDR3 runs to 15 residues. Germline CDR1 MNHEY, CDR2 SVGAGI. CDR3 sequence reads: CATRPVGEGNQPQHF. The CDR3 nucleotides read TGTGCCACGAGGCCGGTGGGTGAGGGGAATCAGCCCCAGCATTTT.

The V and J genes are TRBV5-8 and TRBJ2-2; D possibly corresponds to TRBD1 (6 bases). The V gene's germline CDR1 is SGHTS and CDR2 YDEGEE. Trimming left V 4 bases short and J 5 bases short, with 21 bases between. This CDR3 region has 17 residues. The chain's CDR3 is CASSPDSGQPITGELFF. CDR3 DNA: TGTGCCAGCAGCCCGGACTCAGGACAGCCGATTACCGGGGAGCTGTTTTTT.

This chain joins TRBV7-9 and TRBJ2-2; a weak D match, TRBD2 (7 bases). Germline values: CDR1 SEHNR, CDR2 FQNEAQ (reference sequence). This CDR3 comprises 16 residues. The germline V and J ends were trimmed by 0 bases and 4 bases, with 12 bases remaining between them. This chain's CDR3 is CASSLAGGRTTGELFF. CDR3 sequence (DNA): TGTGCCAGCAGCTTAGCGGGGGGGCGCACCACCGGGGAGCTGTTTTTT.

The chain joins TRBV18 to TRBJ1-2; no clear D. V was shortened by 6 bases and J by 3 bases, with 17 bases between the two germline ends. Germline CDR1 KGHSH, CDR2 LQKENI. This CDR3 is built from 15 residues. CDR3 sequence: CASSPARAYDYGYTF. CDR3 sequence (DNA): TGTGCCAGCTCCCCGGCTCGGGCATACGACTATGGCTACACCTTC.

The chain employs TRBV10-3 and TRBJ1-1; no definite D call. V lost 3 bases and J 4 bases, leaving 9 bases between the germline ends. Per germline, CDR1 ENHRY and CDR2 SYGVKD. CDR3 length: 13 amino acids. The CDR3 region is CAISDRGFTEAFF. CDR3 in DNA: TGTGCCATCAGTGATCGGGGATTCACTGAAGCTTTCTTT.

The genes are TRBV9 and TRBJ2-1; 9 bases fit TRBD1. There are 17 residues in the CDR3. J lost 7 bases, V lost 4 bases, and 15 bases had no gene match. Germline-derived CDR1 and CDR2 are SGDLS and YYNGEE. CDR3 sequence (DNA): TGTGCCAGCAGCCGCTCCGCGTACAGGGGGCTTGGAAATGAGCAGTTCTTC. This codes for CASSRSAYRGLGNEQFF.

This clone was seen just once. The V and J genes are TRBV6-1 and TRBJ1-1; D call uncertain. From germline, CDR1 is MNHNS and CDR2 SASEGT. The CDR3 is 14 amino acids. V dropped 8 bases and J dropped 0 bases, with 13 bases sitting between them. CDR3 protein: CASGVTRMNTEAFF. DNA of the CDR3: TGTGCCAGCGGAGTGACCAGAATGAACACTGAAGCTTTCTTT.

The chain uses TRBV28 and TRBJ1-4, with D uncertain. The germline V gene encodes CDR1 MDHEN and CDR2 SYDVKM. V lost 5 bases and J lost 8, with 9 bases in between. This CDR3 is 12 amino acids long. The CDR3 reads CASSIGGEKLFF. CDR3 DNA sequence: TGTGCCAGCAGTATAGGAGGGGAAAAACTGTTTTTT.

The V gene is TRBV4-1, the J gene TRBJ1-1; D uncertain. CDR1 is MGHRA and CDR2 is YSYEKL in the germline V gene. V was clipped by 4 bases and J by 6 bases, with 15 bases between them. This CDR3 has 14 amino acids. The CDR3 nucleotides are TGCGCCAGCAGCCCCCCAAGTAGGGCGGCTGAAGCTTTCTTT. This encodes CASSPPSRAAEAFF.

This chain connects TRBV7-2 to TRBJ1-4, with D hard to call. The germline V gene has CDR1 SGHTA and CDR2 FQGNSA. The CDR3 runs to 13 residues. V dropped 3 bases and J dropped 8 bases, with 10 bases sitting between them. In DNA form, the CDR3 reads TGTGCCAGCAGCTTCGCGGTGGGGGAAAAACTGTTTTTT. Translating gives CASSFAVGEKLFF.

This chain joins TRBV5-4 and TRBJ2-7; D may be TRBD1 (6 bases). Per germline, CDR1 SGHNT and CDR2 YYREEE (reference sequence). This CDR3 has 13 residues. V was shortened by 2 bases and J by 6 bases, with 12 bases between the two germline ends. The DNA for the CDR3 is TGTGCCAGCAGCTTCGGGACAACTCGCGAGCAGTACTTC. Amino acid sequence: CASSFGTTREQYF.

On this clone itself: Other DNA sequences in the sample encode the same CDR3. The chain combines TRBV19 with TRBJ2-1; D possibly corresponds to TRBD2 (6 bases). Germline V gene sequence: CDR1 LNHDA, CDR2 SQIVND (reference sequence). V was cut by 3 bases and J by 4 bases, with 10 bases left in between. This CDR3 comprises 14 residues. CDR3 in amino acids: CASSILASYNEQFF. CDR3 DNA: TGTGCCAGTAGTATCCTAGCGAGTTACAATGAGCAGTTCTTC.

The chain carries TRBV19 and TRBJ2-3; 8 bases line up with TRBD2. The J segment lost 2 bases and the V segment lost 5 bases, leaving 6 bases of the junction unmatched. CDR1 is LNHDA, CDR2 SQIVND, per germline (reference sequence). The CDR3 sequence is 15 residues long. The CDR3 sequence: CASSGLAGPTDTQYF. The CDR3 nucleotides read TGTGCCAGTAGTGGGTTAGCGGGACCCACAGATACGCAGTATTTT.